This T cell receptor beta chain was identified during a study of T-cell reconstitution after alpha-beta-depleted transplantation in children. Study-level findings and limits: From surviving recipient T cells and thymic progenitors came the high day-60 TCRbeta diversity observed in some patients.

Losses at the gene ends were 2 bases for V and 0 bases for J; bases not matched to a gene: 5. Germline CDR1 and CDR2: SGHRS and YFSETQ. This CDR3 has 16 residues. This clonotype was seen repeatedly, ten times or more. As yet, its antigen is unknown. Researchers prepared the TCRbeta library using unique molecular identifiers, the study reports. TCRdb ran MiXCR on the PCR reads and lists one entry per CDR3 protein. Of about 260,000 distinct CDR3 sequences listed, just under 8.5% are singletons. The sequences come from PBMCs, mostly from graft donor cells, collected 180 days after TCRalphabeta/CD19-depleted stem cell transplant. This chain connects TRBV5-1 to TRBJ2-3; 8 nucleotides line up with TRBD2. The receptor was isolated from a male patient younger than 18 who had a stem cell transplant for acute lymphoblastic leukemia, so the T cells may come from the graft donor. For the CDR3, the DNA is TGCGCCAGCAGCTTCTGGGCGGGGGGAAGCACAGATACGCAGTATTTT. Residues: CASSFWAGGSTDTQYF. Full variable domain (rest looked up from reference TRBV5-1 and TRBJ2-3): KAGVTQTPRYLIKTRGQQVTLSCSPISGHRSVSWYQQTPGQGLQFLFEYFSETQRNKGNFPGRFSGRQFSNSRSEMNVSTLELGDSALYLCASSFWAGGSTDTQYFGPGTRLTVL.